This passage covers 11 T cell receptor beta chains from one sample sequenced in a study of blood T cell repertoires in COVID-19. Produced via immunoSEQ multiplex PCR; TCRdb's table is partial and in-frame only. The sample comprises tens of thousands of clones, around 90% of which are singletons, and about 16% rests with the top ten. The sample was peripheral blood. The receptors derive from a man older than 75 with acute or convalescent COVID-19.

The chain has TRBV5-5 and TRBJ2-3, with TRBD2 matching 9 bases. CDR1 is SGHKS, CDR2 YYEKEE, per germline (reference sequence). Trimming removed 4 bases from V and 2 bases from J; junction bases left unmatched: 8. The CDR3 contains 16 residues. CDR3 coding DNA: TGTGCCAGCAGCCCGGATAGCGGGGGTACCACAGATACGCAGTATTTT. Encoded protein: CASSPDSGGTTDTQYF.

The chain carries TRBV7-2 and TRBJ2-5; 8 bases fit TRBD2. Germline V gene data show CDR1 as SGHTA and CDR2 as FQGNSA. The CDR3 totals 16 residues. J was trimmed by 4 bases and V by 1 base; bases with no gene match: 8. CDR3 in DNA: TGTGCCAGCAGCTTAGTCCCGGGGGGGCGGGTAGAGACCCAGTACTTC. It yields the protein CASSLVPGGRVETQYF.

This chain links TRBV4-1 with TRBJ2-1, with TRBD1 matching over 7 bases. Germline trimming cut 4 bases from V and 15 bases from J; bases unmatched to any gene: 15. CDR3 size: 14 residues. Germline CDR1 and CDR2: MGHRA and YSYEKL. Here the CDR3 reads CASSLDRDARHPFF. The CDR3 nucleotides read TGCGCCAGCAGCCTTGACAGGGACGCCAGACACCCGTTCTTC.

CDR3 in DNA: TGTGCCAGCTCACCACCGGCAGGGGGGGATACGCAGTATTTT. The encoded protein is CASSPPAGGDTQYF. This chain connects TRBV18 to TRBJ2-3; a weak D match, TRBD1 (7 bases). V was clipped by 0 bases and J by 6 bases, with 10 bases between them. This CDR3 has 14 amino acids. Germline CDR1 is KGHSH and CDR2 is LQKENI.

The V gene is TRBV18, the J gene TRBJ1-3, with 8 positions matching TRBD1. From germline, CDR1 is KGHSH and CDR2 LQKENI. The ends lost 2 bases at V and 0 bases at J; junction bases unmatched: 6. The CDR3 totals 17 residues. The CDR3 DNA follows: TGTGCCAGCTCACCAACAGGACAGGGCAGCTCTGGAAACACCATATATTTT. Translating it yields CASSPTGQGSSGNTIYF.

J is TRBJ1-1 and V is TRBV3-1 (or the pseudogene TRBV3-2); no clear D gene. Trimming shortened V by 4 bases and J by 1 base, and 7 bases separated the two germline ends. CDR1 and CDR2 from the germline V gene are LGHDT and YNNKEL (reference sequence). The CDR3 length is 13 residues. DNA of the CDR3: TGTGCCAGCAGCCCGACACAGAACACTGAAGCTTTCTTT. Protein product: CASSPTQNTEAFF.

The chain is built from TRBV13 and TRBJ2-7, with D possibly TRBD2 on 6 matching bases. V gave up 4 bases and J gave up 4 bases, with 17 bases separating them. The CDR3 length is 15 residues. The V gene's germline CDR1 is PRHDT and CDR2 FYEKMQ (reference sequence). CDR3 in amino acids: CASSSHLSGTYEQYF. CDR3 DNA: TGTGCCAGCAGCTCCCACCTTAGCGGAACATACGAGCAGTACTTC.

The chain joins TRBV6-5 to TRBJ2-3; 8 bases match TRBD2. The CDR3 is made up of 15 amino acids. The trim removed 6 bases at V and 1 base at J, leaving 6 bases unmatched. The germline V gene has CDR1 MNHEY and CDR2 SVGAGI. The CDR3 coding sequence is TGTGCCAGCAGCCAGGGAGCGGGGGGCACAGATACGCAGTATTTT. Translated, it gives CASSQGAGGTDTQYF.

This clone was detected once. This sequence joins TRBV18 and TRBJ1-6; D gene ambiguous. V was pared by 3 bases and J by 5 bases, with 17 bases between. The CDR3 length is 17 residues. The V gene's germline CDR1 is KGHSH and CDR2 LQKENI. The CDR3 region has the DNA TGTGCCAGCTCACCGCCAATCTTCAACAACAATAATTCACCCCTCCACTTT. Translated: CASSPPIFNNNNSPLHF.

This clone has a handful of counts. V and J are TRBV4-1 and TRBJ2-4; maybe TRBD2 (6 bases). Germline lookup yields CDR1 MGHRA and CDR2 YSYEKL. Deletions cut 0 bases from V and 2 bases from J, with 17 bases between. This CDR3 region has 18 residues. CDR3 bases: TGCGCCAGCAGCCAAGATCCGGGTCTTGGGGGGTCCAAAAACATTCAGTACTTC. It specifies CASSQDPGLGGSKNIQYF.

The V call is TRBV6-5, the J call TRBJ1-6; TRBD1 is a possible D gene (6 bases). The CDR3 is 15 residues long. The germline V and J ends were trimmed by 2 bases and 10 bases, with 15 bases remaining between them. Looked up from germline, CDR1 is MNHEY and CDR2 is SVGAGI. CDR3 region: CASSYRAGERSPLHF. For the CDR3, the DNA is TGTGCCAGCAGTTACAGGGCAGGGGAGAGATCACCCCTCCACTTT.